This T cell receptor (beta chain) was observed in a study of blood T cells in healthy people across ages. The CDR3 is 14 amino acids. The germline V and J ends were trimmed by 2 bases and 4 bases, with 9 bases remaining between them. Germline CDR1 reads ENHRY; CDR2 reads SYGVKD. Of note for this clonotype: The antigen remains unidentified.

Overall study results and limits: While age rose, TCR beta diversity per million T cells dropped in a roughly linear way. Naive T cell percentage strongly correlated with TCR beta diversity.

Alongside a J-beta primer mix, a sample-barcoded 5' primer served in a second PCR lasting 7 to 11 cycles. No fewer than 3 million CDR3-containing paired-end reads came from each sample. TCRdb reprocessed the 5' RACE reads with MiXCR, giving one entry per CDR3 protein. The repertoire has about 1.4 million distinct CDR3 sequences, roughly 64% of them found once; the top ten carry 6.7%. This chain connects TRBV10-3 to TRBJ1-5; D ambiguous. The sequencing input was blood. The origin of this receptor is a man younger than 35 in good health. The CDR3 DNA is TGTGCCATCAGTGAGGGCAGGTTTAATCAGCCCCAGCATTTT. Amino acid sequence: CAISEGRFNQPQHF.